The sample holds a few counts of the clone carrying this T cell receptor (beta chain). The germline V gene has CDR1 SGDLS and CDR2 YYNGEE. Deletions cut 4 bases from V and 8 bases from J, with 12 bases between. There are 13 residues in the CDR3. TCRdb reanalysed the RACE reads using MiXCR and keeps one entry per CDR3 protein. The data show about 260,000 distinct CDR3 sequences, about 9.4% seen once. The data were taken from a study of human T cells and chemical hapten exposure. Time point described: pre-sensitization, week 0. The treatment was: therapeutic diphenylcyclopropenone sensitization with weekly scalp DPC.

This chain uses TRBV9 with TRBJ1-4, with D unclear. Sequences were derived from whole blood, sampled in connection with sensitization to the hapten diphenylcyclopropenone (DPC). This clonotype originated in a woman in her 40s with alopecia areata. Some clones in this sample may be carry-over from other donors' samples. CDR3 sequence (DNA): TGTGCCAGCAGCCCCTGGGGAGGGGAAAAACTGTTTTTT. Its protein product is CASSPWGGEKLFF.